One T cell receptor (beta chain) is described in this entry. The source of the sample is a study of control samples from healthy donors and cancer patients. The CDR3 consists of 15 residues. From germline, CDR1 is SGHRS and CDR2 YFSETQ. Germline trimming cut 6 bases from V and 2 bases from J; bases unmatched to any gene: 10. TCRdb keeps only in-frame clones here, not all; method: immunoSEQ multiplex PCR. This sample has roughly 160,000 clones, with 96% found just once. Input material: blood. The clonotype originates from a woman aged 25 to 39 in good health. This chain joins TRBV5-1 and TRBJ1-2; 7 bases map to TRBD1. In nucleotides, the CDR3 is TGCGCCAGCACCAACCCGACAGGGCCCAACTATGGCTACACCTTC. The encoded protein is CASTNPTGPNYGYTF.